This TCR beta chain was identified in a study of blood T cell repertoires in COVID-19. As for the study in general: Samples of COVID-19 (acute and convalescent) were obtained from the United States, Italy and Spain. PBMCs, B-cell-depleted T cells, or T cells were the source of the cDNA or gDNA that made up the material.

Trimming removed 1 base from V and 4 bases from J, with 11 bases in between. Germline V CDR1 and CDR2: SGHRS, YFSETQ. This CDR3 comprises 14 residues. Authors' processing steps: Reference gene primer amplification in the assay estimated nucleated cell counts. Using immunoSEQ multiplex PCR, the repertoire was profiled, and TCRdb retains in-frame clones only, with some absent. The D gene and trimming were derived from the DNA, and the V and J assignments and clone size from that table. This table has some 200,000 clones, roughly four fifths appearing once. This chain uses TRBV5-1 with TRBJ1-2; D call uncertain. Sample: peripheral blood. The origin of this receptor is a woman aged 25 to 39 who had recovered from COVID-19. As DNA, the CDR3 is TGCGCCAGCAGCTTGAGAAGGCCGGGCTATGGCTACACCTTC. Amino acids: CASSLRRPGYGYTF.